One sample yielded the 10 T cell receptor beta chains listed below, sequenced in a study of identical twins. TCRdb recomputed calls from the 5' RACE reads with MiXCR, one row per CDR3 protein. The top ten clones hold 2.5% to 3.5% of a sample with 450,000 or so distinct CDR3 sequences, approximately 25% of them seen once. These data also formed part of another study, on T cells expressing NK-cell markers.

What was sequenced was CD4+ T cells sorted from blood. The receptors here all came from a woman aged 18-29 years in good health.

The gene calls are TRBV3-1 and TRBJ1-2, with D possibly being TRBD1 (5 bases). V shed 4 bases and J shed 3 bases, with 12 bases lying between them. This CDR3 contains 14 residues. Germline V gives CDR1 LGHDT, CDR2 YNNKEL (reference sequence). Here the CDR3 reads CASSRGPGDYGYTF. DNA for the CDR3: TGTGCCAGCAGCCGAGGCCCGGGGGACTATGGCTACACCTTC.

This clonotype has just one count. The DNA is omitted, as the CDR3 cannot be located on it reliably, and the CDR3 follows TCRdb's listing. This sequence joins TRBV11-1 and TRBJ2-2. 18 amino acids form the CDR3, both terminal residues included. From germline, CDR1 is SGHAT and CDR2 FQDESV (reference sequence). The CDR3 loop is CASSLERSSFGNGGELFF.

This rearrangement joins TRBV25-1 to TRBJ2-7, with no clear D. This CDR3 is built from 13 residues. The V gene lost 0 bases and the J gene lost 9 bases, with 12 bases spanning the gap. CDR1 MGHDK and CDR2 SYGVNS come from the germline V gene. CDR3 nucleotides: TGTGCCAGCAGTGAATATCGTGCGCTCGGGCAGTACTTC. As protein: CASSEYRALGQYF.

This chain links TRBV7-2 with TRBJ2-1; possibly TRBD1 for D (6 bases). The length of the CDR3 is 16 residues. Trimming cost V 4 bases and J 4 bases, with 17 bases left between them. CDR1 is SGHTA and CDR2 is FQGNSA in the germline V gene. CDR3 amino acids: CASSSGRRGGYNEQFF. The CDR3 DNA sequence: TGTGCCAGCAGCTCGGGACGACGAGGGGGTTACAATGAGCAGTTCTTC. The whole variable domain, filled in from reference TRBV7-2 and TRBJ2-1, reads GAGVSQSPSNKVTEKGKDVELRCDPISGHTALYWYRQSLGQGLEFLIYFQGNSAPDKSGLPSDRFSAERTGGSVSTLTIQRTQQEDSAVYLCASSSGRRGGYNEQFFGPGTRLTVL.

This clonotype was counted a single time. The genes are TRBV2 and TRBJ2-3; 14 bases are shared with TRBD2. This CDR3 spans 19 amino acids. Germline CDR1 SNHLY, CDR2 FYNNEI. The CDR3 region is CTFCPRAGLAGVLTDTQYF. The CDR3 region has the DNA TGTACCTTCTGTCCCCGGGCGGGACTAGCGGGGGTCCTCACAGATACGCAGTATTTT.

This clonotype was observed a few times. The chain employs TRBV11-2 and TRBJ2-1; 7 bases match TRBD1. The ends lost 3 bases at V and 0 bases at J; junction bases unmatched: 17. Germline V gene data show CDR1 as SGHAT and CDR2 as FQNNGV. The CDR3 covers 20 residues. CDR3 loop: CASSFPQSRNRGGSYNEQFF. In DNA, the CDR3 is TGTGCCAGCAGCTTCCCCCAATCGAGAAACAGGGGTGGCTCCTACAATGAGCAGTTCTTC.

This CDR3 reads CASSLIDSSYNEQFF. The CDR3 DNA reads TGCGCCAGCAGCTTGATTGATAGCTCCTACAATGAGCAGTTCTTC. The rearrangement links TRBV5-1 to TRBJ2-1; D call uncertain. This CDR3 has 15 amino acids. The V gene's germline CDR1 is SGHRS and CDR2 YFSETQ. Trimming cost V 1 base and J 0 bases, with 8 bases left between them.

A few counts support this clonotype. In nucleotides, the CDR3 is TGCAGCGTTGATTTACAGGGGAAGAGGGATACGCAGTATTTT. Translated, it gives CSVDLQGKRDTQYF. The chain joins TRBV29-1 to TRBJ2-3; 7 bases map to TRBD1. Trimming at V came to 3 bases and at J to 6 bases, leaving 9 bases not matched to a gene. The CDR3 totals 14 residues. Germline loops: CDR1 SQVTM, CDR2 ANQGSEA.

This clonotype appeared a few times. The chain combines TRBV6-5 with TRBJ2-1, with 7 bases fitting TRBD2. J lost 6 bases, V lost 1 base, and 6 bases had no gene match. The CDR3 has 15 residues. Germline V gene sequence: CDR1 MNHEY, CDR2 SVGAGI. The CDR3 sequence is CASSYWGGLGNEQFF. Written as DNA, the CDR3 is TGTGCCAGCAGTTACTGGGGAGGGCTAGGCAATGAGCAGTTCTTC.

V gene TRBV10-3 combines with J gene TRBJ2-3, with TRBD2 matching 7 bases. Losses at the gene ends were 10 bases for V and 1 base for J; bases not matched to a gene: 8. Germline V gene sequence: CDR1 ENHRY, CDR2 SYGVKD. The length of the CDR3 is 14 residues. The CDR3 nucleotides read TGTGCCACCTCTGAACGGGGGGGCACAGATACGCAGTATTTT. It is translated as CATSERGGTDTQYF.